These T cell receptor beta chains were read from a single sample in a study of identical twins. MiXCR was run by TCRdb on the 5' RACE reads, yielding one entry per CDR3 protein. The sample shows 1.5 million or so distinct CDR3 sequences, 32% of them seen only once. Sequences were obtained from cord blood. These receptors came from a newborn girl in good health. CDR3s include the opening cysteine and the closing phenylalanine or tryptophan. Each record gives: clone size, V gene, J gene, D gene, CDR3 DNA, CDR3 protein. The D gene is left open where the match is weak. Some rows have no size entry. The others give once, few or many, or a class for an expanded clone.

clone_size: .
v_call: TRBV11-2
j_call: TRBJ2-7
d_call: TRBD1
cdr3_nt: TGTGCCAGCAGCTTAGATTTAGGGACAGGGTCCTACGAGCAGTACTTC
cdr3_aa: CASSLDLGTGSYEQYF

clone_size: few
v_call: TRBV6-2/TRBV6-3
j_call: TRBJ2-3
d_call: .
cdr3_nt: TGTGCCAGCAGGCACGCAGGGAGCACAGATACGCAGTATTTT
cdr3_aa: CASRHAGSTDTQYF

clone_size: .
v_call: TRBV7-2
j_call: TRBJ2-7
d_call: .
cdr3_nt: TGTGCCAGCAGCTTAGTCTGGCGGGGCGGCCCCTACGAGCAGTACTTC
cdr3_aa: CASSLVWRGGPYEQYF

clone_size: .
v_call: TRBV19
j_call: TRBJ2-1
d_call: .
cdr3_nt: TGTGCCAGTAGTCGCCGGGAGAGCTCCTACAATGAGCAGTTCTTC
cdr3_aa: CASSRRESSYNEQFF

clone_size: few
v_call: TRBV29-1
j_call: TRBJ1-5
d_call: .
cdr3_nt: TGCAGCGTTGGACCAGGGGGCAATCAGCCCCAGCATTTT
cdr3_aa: CSVGPGGNQPQHF

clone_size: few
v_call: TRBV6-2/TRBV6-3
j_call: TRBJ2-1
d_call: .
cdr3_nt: TGTGCCAGCAGTTATATGATCGACAATGAGCAGTTCTTC
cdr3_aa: CASSYMIDNEQFF

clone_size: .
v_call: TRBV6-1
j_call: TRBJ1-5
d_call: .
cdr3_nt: TGTGCCAGCAGTGGGGACCTCAATCAGCCCCAGCATTTT
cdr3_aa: CASSGDLNQPQHF

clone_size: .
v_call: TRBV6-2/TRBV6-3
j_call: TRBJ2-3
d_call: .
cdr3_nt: TGTGCCAGCAGTCAGTCCACAGATACGCGGTATTTT
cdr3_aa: CASSQSTDTRYF

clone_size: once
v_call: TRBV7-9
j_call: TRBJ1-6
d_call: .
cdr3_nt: TGTGCCAGCAGCTTGGAATCGGTCGCTTCACCCCTCCACTTT
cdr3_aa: CASSLESVASPLHF

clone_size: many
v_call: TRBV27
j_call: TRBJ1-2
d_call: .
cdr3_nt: TGTGCCAGCAGTTTATCACCGGGCTACTATGGCTACACCTTC
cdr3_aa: CASSLSPGYYGYTF

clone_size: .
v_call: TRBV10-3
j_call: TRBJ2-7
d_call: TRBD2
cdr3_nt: TGTGCCAACGGACTAGCGGGAGAAGGATACGAGCAGTACTTC
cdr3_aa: CANGLAGEGYEQYF

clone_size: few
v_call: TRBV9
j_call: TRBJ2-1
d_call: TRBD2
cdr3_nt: TGTGCCAGCAGCGTAGTTGGGCTAGCGGGCTCAAGCTCCTACAATGAGCAGTTCTTC
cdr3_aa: CASSVVGLAGSSSYNEQFF

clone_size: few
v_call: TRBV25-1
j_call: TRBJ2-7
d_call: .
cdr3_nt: TGTGCCAGCAGTGAATACGGGGCCCTCTACGAGCAGTACTTC
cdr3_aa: CASSEYGALYEQYF

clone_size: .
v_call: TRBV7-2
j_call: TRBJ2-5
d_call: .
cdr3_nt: TGTGCCAGCAGAAATTGGGAGACCCAGTACTTC
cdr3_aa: CASRNWETQYF

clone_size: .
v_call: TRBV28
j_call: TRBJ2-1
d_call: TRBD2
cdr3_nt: TGTGCCAGCAGTCCCCAGCGGGGCCCCTACGAGCAGTTCTTC
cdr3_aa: CASSPQRGPYEQFF

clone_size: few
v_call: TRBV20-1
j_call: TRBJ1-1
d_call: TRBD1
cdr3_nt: TGCAGTGCTGGACAGGGACGCACTGAAGCTTTCTTT
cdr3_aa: CSAGQGRTEAFF

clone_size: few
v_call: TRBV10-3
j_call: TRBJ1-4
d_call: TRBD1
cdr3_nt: TGTGCCATCAGTGAGACCATGCCGGGACAGGGAGGTGAAAAACTGTTTTTT
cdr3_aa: CAISETMPGQGGEKLFF

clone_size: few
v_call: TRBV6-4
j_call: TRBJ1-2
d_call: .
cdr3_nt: TGTGCCAGCAGTATACTACAGGGTACGGGGGGCTACACCTTC
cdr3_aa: CASSILQGTGGYTF

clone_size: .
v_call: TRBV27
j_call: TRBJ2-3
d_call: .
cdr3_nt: TGTGCCAGCAGTTTCGGACAGCTGGCACGTCGTACGCAGTATTTT
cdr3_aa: CASSFGQLARRTQYF

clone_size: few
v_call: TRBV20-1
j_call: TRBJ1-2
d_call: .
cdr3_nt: TGCAGTGTGAGAAGCTATGGCTACACCTTC
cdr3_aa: CSVRSYGYTF

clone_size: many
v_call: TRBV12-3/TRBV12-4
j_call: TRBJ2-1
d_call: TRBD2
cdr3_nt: TGTGCCAGCAGTTTAATTCCTAGCGGGAGTTCTTACAATGAGCAGTTCTTC
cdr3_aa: CASSLIPSGSSYNEQFF

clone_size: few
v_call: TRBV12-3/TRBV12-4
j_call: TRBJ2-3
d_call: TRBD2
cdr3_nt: TGTGCCAGCAGTTTGGCCCTAACTAGCGGGGGGCCCACAGATACGCAGTATTTT
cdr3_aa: CASSLALTSGGPTDTQYF

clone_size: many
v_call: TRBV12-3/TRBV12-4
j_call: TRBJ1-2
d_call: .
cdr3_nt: TGTGCCAGCAGTTTAACAGGGTGGGGCTACACCTTC
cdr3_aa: CASSLTGWGYTF

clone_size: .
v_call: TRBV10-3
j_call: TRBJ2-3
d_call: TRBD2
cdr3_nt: TGTGCCATCAGTGGAGTGGGACTAGGAACAGATACGCAGTATTTT
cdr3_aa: CAISGVGLGTDTQYF

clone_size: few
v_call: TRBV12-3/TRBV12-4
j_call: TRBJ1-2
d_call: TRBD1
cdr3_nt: TGTGCCAGCAGTACCTCCGGGACAGGGTTGGTTGGCTACACCTTC
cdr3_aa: CASSTSGTGLVGYTF

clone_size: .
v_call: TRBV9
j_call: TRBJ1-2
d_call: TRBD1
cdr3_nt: TGTGCCAGCAGCGTAGATTTTGACAGGGAAGCTAGAGGCTACACCTTC
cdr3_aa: CASSVDFDREARGYTF

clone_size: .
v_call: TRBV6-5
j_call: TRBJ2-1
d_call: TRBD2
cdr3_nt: TGTGCCAGCAGCCCGCAGACTAGCGCCTTCAATGAGCAGTTCTTC
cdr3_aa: CASSPQTSAFNEQFF

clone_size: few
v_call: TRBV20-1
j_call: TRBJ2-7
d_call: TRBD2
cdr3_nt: TGCAGTGCGAGTACTAGCGGGAGGGCCCACGAGCAGTACTTC
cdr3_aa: CSASTSGRAHEQYF

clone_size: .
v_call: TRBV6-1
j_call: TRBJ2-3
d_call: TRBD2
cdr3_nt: TGTGCCAGCAGTGGCCAACTAGCGGGAAGGGGGACAGATACGCAGTATTTT
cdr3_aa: CASSGQLAGRGTDTQYF

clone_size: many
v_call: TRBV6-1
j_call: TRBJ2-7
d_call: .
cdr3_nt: TGTGCCAGCAGTAATGCCCCCCTCCCGGGTAGCTCCTACGAGCAGTACTTC
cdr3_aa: CASSNAPLPGSSYEQYF

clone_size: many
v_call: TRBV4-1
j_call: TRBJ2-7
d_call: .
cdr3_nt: TGCGCCAGCAGCCGAAACGTGCTAGAATCGTCCTACGAGCAGTACTTC
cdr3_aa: CASSRNVLESSYEQYF

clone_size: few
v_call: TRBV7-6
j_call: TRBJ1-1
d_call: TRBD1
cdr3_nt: TGTGCCAGCAGCTTAGTTGACAGGGGGAACACTGAAGCTTTCTTT
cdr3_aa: CASSLVDRGNTEAFF

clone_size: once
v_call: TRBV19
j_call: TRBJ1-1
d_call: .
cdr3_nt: TGTGCCAGTAGTCCAGACAGAAACATGAACACTGAAGCTTTCTTT
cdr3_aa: CASSPDRNMNTEAFF

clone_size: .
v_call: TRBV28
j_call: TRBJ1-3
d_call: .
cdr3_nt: TGTGCCAGCACATCGCGAAACACCATATATTTT
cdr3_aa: CASTSRNTIYF

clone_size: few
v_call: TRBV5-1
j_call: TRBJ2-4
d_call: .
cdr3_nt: TGCGCCAGCAGCTTGGGTTCGTCAGACATTCAGTACTTC
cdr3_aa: CASSLGSSDIQYF

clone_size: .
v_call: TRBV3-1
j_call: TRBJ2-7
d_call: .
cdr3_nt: TGTGCCAGCAGCCAAGATAACGCAGGCTACGAGCAGTACTTC
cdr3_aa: CASSQDNAGYEQYF

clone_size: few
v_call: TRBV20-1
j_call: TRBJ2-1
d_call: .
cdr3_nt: TGCAGTGCCGAAGGCCTAGCCTCCTACAATGAGCAGTTCTTC
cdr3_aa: CSAEGLASYNEQFF

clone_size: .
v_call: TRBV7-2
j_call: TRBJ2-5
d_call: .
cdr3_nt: TGTGCCAGCAGCTTAACGCTGGACTACGAGCGGTACTTC
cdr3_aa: CASSLTLDYERYF

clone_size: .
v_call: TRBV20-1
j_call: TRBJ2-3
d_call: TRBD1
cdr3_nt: TGCAGTGCTCCGGACAGGGGGCGCGGAGATACGCAGTATTTT
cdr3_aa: CSAPDRGRGDTQYF

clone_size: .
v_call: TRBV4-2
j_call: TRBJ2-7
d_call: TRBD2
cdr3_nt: TGTGCCAGCAGCCTGACGGGACTAGCGGGTTCCTACGAGCAGTACTTC
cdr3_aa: CASSLTGLAGSYEQYF

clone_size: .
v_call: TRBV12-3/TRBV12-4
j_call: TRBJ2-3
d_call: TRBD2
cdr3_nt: TGTGCCAGCAGCACGAGGAGACGGGGGGGAACGAGCACAGATACGCAGTATTTT
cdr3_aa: CASSTRRRGGTSTDTQYF

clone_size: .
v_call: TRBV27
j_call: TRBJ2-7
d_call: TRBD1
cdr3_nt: TGTTCCAGCAGTCAATCCGGGACAGTTATCGACGAGCAGTACTTC
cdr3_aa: CSSSQSGTVIDEQYF

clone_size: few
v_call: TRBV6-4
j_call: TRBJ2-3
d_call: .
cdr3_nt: TGTGCCAGCAGTGACCGGCAGGGAAGGACAGATACGCAGTATTTT
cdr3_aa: CASSDRQGRTDTQYF

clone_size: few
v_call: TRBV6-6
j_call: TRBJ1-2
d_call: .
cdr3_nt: TGTGCCAGCAGTTCCCCCGGGGAGGTTGGCTATGGCTACACCTTC
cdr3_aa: CASSSPGEVGYGYTF

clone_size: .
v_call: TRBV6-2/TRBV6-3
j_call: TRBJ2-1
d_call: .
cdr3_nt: TGTGCCAGCAGCGCAGAACCCAGCTCCTCCGCGAGTGAGCAGTTCTTC
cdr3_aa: CASSAEPSSSASEQFF

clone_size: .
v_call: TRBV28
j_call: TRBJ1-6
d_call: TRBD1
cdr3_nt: TGTGCCAGCAGTTCCGGACAGGGGCAGGGGTATAATTCACCCCTCCACTTT
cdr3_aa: CASSSGQGQGYNSPLHF

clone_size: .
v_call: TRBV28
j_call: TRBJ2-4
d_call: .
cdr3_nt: TGTGCCAGCAAGGACGGTTTACTTCTAGCCAAAAACATTCAGTACTTC
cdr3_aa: CASKDGLLLAKNIQYF

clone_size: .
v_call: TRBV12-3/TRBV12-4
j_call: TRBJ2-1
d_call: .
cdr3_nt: TGTGCCAGCAGTTTAATAGAGGGCTACAATGAGCAGTTCTTC
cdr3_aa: CASSLIEGYNEQFF

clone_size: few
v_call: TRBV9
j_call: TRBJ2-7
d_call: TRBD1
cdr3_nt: TGTGCCAGCAGCGCTACAGGGGGCGCAAACGACGAGCAGTACTTC
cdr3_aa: CASSATGGANDEQYF

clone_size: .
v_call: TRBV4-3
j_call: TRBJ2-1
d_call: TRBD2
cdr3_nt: TGCGCCAGCAGCCAACGTCCTAGCGGGGGGGGAGGGGAGCAGTTCTTC
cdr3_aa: CASSQRPSGGGGEQFF

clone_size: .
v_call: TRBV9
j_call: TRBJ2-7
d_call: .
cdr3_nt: TGTGCCAGCAGCGTTCCTAACAATGAGCAGTACTTC
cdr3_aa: CASSVPNNEQYF

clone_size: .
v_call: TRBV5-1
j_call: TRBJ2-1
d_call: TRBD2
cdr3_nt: TGCGCCAGCAGCTTGGGGGGCGGGGGGCATCTTGAGCAGTTCTTC
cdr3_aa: CASSLGGGGHLEQFF

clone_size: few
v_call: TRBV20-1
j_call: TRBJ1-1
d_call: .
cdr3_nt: TGCAGTGCTAGAGAGTGGGGGCAGGGAGAAGCTTTCTTT
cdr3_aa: CSAREWGQGEAFF

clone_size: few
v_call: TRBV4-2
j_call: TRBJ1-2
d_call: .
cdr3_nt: TGTGCCAGCAGCCAAGATTCAGGGTTCGGGGGCTACACCTTC
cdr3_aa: CASSQDSGFGGYTF

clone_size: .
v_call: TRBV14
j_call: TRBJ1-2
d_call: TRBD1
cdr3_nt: TGTGCCAGCAGCCAAGGGACAGGGGTCGGCTATGGCTACACCTTC
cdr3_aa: CASSQGTGVGYGYTF

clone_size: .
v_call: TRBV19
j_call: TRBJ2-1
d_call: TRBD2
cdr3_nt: TGTGCCAGTAGCCCGCTAGATGGCGGGAGGCGCAATGAGCAGTTCTTC
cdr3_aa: CASSPLDGGRRNEQFF

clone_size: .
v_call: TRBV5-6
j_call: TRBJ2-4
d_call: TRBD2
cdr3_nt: TGTGCCAGCAGCTTGGAAGGTAGCGGGGAGAATCCAGGAAACATTCAGTACTTC
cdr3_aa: CASSLEGSGENPGNIQYF

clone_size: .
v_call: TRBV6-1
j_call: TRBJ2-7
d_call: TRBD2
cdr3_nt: TGTGCCAGCAGTGAACCTGGACTAGCGCCCGACGAGCAGTACTTC
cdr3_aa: CASSEPGLAPDEQYF

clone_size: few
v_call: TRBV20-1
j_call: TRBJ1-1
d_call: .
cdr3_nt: TGCAGTGCTAGAGGCGGGGGAGGTGACTCTGAAGCTTTCTTT
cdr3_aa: CSARGGGGDSEAFF